This T cell receptor beta chain was sequenced during a study of shared clonotypes between healthy human individuals. On the study more broadly: The study used three CD4 naive, three CD4 memory, two CD8 naive and one CD8 memory plate per donor.

The trim removed 0 bases at V and 0 bases at J, leaving 4 bases unmatched. The length of the CDR3 is 16 residues. CDR1 is KGHSH, CDR2 LQKENI, per germline. Whole-study results and caveats: Some naive CD4 clonotypes, 4% to 6%, turned up in common across a few donors.

Comment on this clone: Antigen specificity is unknown.

Terminally differentiated effector memory CD45RA+ cells were left out of the naive CD8 fraction, which was CD45RO-negative and positively selected for CCR7. Original methodology: ImmunoSEQ gave junction-only sequences without quality scores, so filtering differed. Assay used: immunoSEQ multiplex PCR; TCRdb lists only in-frame clones, some missing. The V and J calls and clone size were taken over from that table, and D and trimming were inferred from the DNA. The sample carries fewer than 800,000 clones, roughly nine tenths recorded once. This TCR came from a man aged 25 to 45 in good health. The chain combines TRBV18 with TRBJ2-5; TRBD1 matches at 7 bases. The sample comprised naive CD8+ T cells sorted from blood. CDR3 DNA: TGTGCCAGCTCACCACCGGGGGACAGATACCAAGAGACCCAGTACTTC. Its protein is CASSPPGDRYQETQYF.